The clone carrying this T cell receptor beta chain was picked up many times. These data belong to a study of CD8+CD57+ T cells in acquired aplastic anemia. Background on the study: Sorted CD4+ and CD8+ cells gave a mean 3.2 ug DNA, range 0.2 to 27.4 ug.

Profiling that covered TCR beta VDJ and CDR3 relied on genomic DNA as its template. TCRdb re-derived calls from the reads in MiXCR, one entry per CDR3 protein. The sample carries some 200,000 distinct CDR3 sequences, roughly two thirds recorded once. CD8+CD57+ cell expansion, shown by flow cytometry, had occurred in the patients selected for sequencing. Severe acquired aplastic anemia was the diagnosis recorded for all patients. Germline CDR1 MNHEY, CDR2 SVGAGI. Trimming pared 4 bases from V and 0 bases from J, leaving 19 bases between. CDR3 length equals 17 residues. Sample: sorted CD4+, CD8+, or CD8+CD57+ T cells (not recorded which) from PBMCs. This sequence originates from a human donor with aplastic anemia. V is TRBV6-5 and J is TRBJ2-7, with D maybe TRBD2 (7 bases). The CDR3 sequence is CASSSLKGGGHSYEQYF. The CDR3 DNA reads TGTGCCAGCAGTTCCCTCAAGGGCGGGGGCCACTCCTACGAGCAGTACTTC.